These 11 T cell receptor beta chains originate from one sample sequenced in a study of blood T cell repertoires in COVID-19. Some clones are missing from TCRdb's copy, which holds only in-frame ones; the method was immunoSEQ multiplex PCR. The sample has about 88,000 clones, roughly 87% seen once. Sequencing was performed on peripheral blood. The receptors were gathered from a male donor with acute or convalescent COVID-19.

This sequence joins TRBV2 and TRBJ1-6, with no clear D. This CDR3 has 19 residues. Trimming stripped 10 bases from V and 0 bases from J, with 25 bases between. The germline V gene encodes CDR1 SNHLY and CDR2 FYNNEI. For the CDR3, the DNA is TGTGCCACCACCATAAAGGCAGGAGGCTCCAGCTCCTATAATTCACCCCTCCACTTT. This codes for CATTIKAGGSSSYNSPLHF.

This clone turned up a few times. CDR3 amino acids: CASSPPGQKETQYF. For the CDR3, the DNA is TGTGCCAGCAGCCCACCGGGACAAAAAGAGACCCAGTACTTC. The chain couples TRBV7-2 to TRBJ2-5, with D possibly matching TRBD1 (6 bases). CDR3 length equals 14 residues. The V and J ends lost 5 bases and 3 bases respectively, with 13 bases between them. Germline CDR1 is SGHTA and CDR2 is FQGNSA.

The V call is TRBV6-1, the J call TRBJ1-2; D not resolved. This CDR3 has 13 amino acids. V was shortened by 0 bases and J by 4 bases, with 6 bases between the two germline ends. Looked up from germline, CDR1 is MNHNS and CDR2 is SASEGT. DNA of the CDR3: TGTGCCAGCAGTGAAGCCCGGGGCTATGGCTACACCTTC. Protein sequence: CASSEARGYGYTF.

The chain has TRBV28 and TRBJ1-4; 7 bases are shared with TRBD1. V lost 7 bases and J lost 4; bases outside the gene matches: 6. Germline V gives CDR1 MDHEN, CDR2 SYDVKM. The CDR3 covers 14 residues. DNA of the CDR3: TGTGCCAGCACCGAGGGGGCGAATAATGAAAAACTGTTTTTT. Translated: CASTEGANNEKLFF.

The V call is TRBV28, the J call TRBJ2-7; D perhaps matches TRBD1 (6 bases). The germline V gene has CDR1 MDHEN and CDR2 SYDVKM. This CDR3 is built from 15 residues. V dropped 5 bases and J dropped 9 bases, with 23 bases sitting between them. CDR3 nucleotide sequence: TGTGCCAGCAGTGCCACCGGGACACCGGATCTAAGGCAGTACTTC. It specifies CASSATGTPDLRQYF. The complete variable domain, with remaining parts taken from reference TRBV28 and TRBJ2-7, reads DVKVTQSSRYLVKRTGEKVFLECVQDMDHENMFWYRQDPGLGLRLIYFSYDVKMKEKGDIPEGYSVSREKKERFSLILESASTNQTSMYLCASSATGTPDLRQYFGPGTRLTVT.

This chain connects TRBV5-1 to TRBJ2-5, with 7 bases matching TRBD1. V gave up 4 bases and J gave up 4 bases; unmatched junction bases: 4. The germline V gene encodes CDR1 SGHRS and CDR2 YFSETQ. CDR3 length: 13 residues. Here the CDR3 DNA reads TGCGCCAGCAGCCGCGACAGGGTAGAGACCCAGTACTTC. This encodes CASSRDRVETQYF.

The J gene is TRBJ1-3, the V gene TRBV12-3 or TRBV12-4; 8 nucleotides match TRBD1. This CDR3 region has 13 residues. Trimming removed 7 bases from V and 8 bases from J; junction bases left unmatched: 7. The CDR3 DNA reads TGTGCCAGCACCCTGACAGGGGTGGACACCATATATTTT. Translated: CASTLTGVDTIYF.

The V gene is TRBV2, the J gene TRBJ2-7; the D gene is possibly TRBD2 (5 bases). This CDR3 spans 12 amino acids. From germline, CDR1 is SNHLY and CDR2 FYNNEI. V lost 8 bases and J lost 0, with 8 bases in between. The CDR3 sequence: CASSGDSYEQYF. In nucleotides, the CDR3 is TGTGCCAGCTCCGGGGACTCCTACGAGCAGTACTTC.

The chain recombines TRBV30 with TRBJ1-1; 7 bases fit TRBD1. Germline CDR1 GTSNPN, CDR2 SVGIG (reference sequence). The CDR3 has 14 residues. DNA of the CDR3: TGTGCTCTTAAGGACAGGCTAATTGTGACTGAAGCTTTCTTT. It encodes CALKDRLIVTEAFF.

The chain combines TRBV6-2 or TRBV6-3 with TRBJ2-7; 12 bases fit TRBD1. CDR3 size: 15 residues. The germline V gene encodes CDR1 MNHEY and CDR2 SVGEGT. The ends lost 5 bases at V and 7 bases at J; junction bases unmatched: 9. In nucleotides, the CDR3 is TGTGCCAGCAGTACGCCGGGACAGGGGGCAGGGGAGCAGTACTTC. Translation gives CASSTPGQGAGEQYF.

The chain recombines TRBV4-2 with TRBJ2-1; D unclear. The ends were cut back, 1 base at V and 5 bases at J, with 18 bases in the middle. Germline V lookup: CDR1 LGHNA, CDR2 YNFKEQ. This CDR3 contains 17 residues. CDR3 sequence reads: CASSQGFNRKLDNEQFF. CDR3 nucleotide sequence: TGTGCCAGCAGCCAAGGTTTCAACAGAAAATTAGACAATGAGCAGTTCTTC.